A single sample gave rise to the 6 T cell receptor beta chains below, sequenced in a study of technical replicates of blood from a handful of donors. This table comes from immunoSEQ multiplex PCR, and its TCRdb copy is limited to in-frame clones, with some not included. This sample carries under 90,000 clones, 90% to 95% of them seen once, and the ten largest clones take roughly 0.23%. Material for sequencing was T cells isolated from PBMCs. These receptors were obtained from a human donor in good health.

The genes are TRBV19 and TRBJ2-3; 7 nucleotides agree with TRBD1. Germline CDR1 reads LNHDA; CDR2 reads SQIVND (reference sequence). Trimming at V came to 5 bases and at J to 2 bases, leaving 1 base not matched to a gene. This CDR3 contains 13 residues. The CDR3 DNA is TGTGCCAGTAGTGGGACAGTCACAGATACGCAGTATTTT. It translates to CASSGTVTDTQYF.

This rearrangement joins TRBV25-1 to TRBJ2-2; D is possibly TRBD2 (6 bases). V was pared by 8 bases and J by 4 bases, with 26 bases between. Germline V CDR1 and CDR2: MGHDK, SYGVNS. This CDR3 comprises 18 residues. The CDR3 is CASSPRLTSWGTTGELFF. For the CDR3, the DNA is TGTGCCAGCTCCCCCCGGCTTACTAGCTGGGGGACCACCGGGGAGCTGTTTTTT. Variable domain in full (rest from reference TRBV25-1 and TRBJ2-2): EADIYQTPRYLVIGTGKKITLECSQTMGHDKMYWYQQDPGMELHLIHYSYGVNSTEKGDLSSESTVSRIRTEHFPLTLESARPSHTSQYLCASSPRLTSWGTTGELFFGEGSRLTVL.

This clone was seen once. CDR3 protein: CASSRADVAKNIQYF. The CDR3 DNA sequence: TGTGCCAGCAGCCGAGCGGATGTAGCCAAAAACATTCAGTACTTC. This chain uses TRBV6-5 with TRBJ2-4, with D maybe TRBD2 (5 bases). The V gene lost 6 bases and the J gene lost 0 bases, with 12 bases spanning the gap. This CDR3 has 15 amino acids. Germline V lookup: CDR1 MNHEY, CDR2 SVGAGI.

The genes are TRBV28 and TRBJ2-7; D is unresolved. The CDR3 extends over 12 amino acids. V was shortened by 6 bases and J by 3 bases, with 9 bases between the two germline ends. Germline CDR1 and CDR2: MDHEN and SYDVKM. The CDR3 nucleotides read TGTGCCAGCAGATCAGCAGGCTACGAGCAGTACTTC. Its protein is CASRSAGYEQYF.

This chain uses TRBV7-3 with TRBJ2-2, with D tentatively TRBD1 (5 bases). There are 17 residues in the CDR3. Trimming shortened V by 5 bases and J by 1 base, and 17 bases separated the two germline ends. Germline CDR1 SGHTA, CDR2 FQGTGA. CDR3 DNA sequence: TGTGCCAGCAGCGTCCAGGGCCTTCCCAAGAACACCGGGGAGCTGTTTTTT. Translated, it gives CASSVQGLPKNTGELFF.

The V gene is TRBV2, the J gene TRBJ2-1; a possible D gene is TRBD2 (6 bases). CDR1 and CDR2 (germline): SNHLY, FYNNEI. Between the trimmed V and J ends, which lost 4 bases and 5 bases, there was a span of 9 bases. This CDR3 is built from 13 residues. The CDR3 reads CASSGLANNEQFF. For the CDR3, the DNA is TGTGCCAGCAGTGGTCTAGCGAACAATGAGCAGTTCTTC.